One T cell receptor (beta chain) is described in this entry. Its antigen is unidentified. This sample is part of a study of a mutant IDH1 vaccine in newly diagnosed glioma. Study overall: Vaccinations, eight in total, occurred in weeks 1, 3, 5, 7, 11, 15, 19, 23.

The table came from immunoSEQ multiplex PCR; TCRdb's copy has only in-frame clones and leaves some out. The sample includes fewer than 70,000 clones, about 80% of them seen just once. Specified time point: week 11, during vaccination. Mutant IDH1 20-mer peptide, at 300 ug, made up each vaccine dose, with topical imiquimod. Tumors from donors were new WHO grade 3 or 4 IDH1-mutant astrocytomas with ATRX loss. Regarding the study as a whole: Apparently, pseudoprogression bore no relation to changes among the top peripheral T cell clonotypes.

The starting material was PBMCs, obtained from a glioma patient whose treatment included an IDH1 peptide vaccine. This sequence was found in a man aged 30 to 39 with glioma.

The CDR3 region is CASSQAGAGRDYGYTF. For the CDR3, the DNA is TGTGCCAGCAGCCAAGCGGGGGCAGGGCGTGACTATGGCTACACCTTC. The chain joins TRBV4-2 to TRBJ1-2, with D possibly matching TRBD1 (6 bases). Germline V gives CDR1 LGHNA, CDR2 YNFKEQ. CDR3 length equals 16 residues. Trimming stripped 1 base from V and 3 bases from J, with 15 bases between.